What follows are 6 T cell receptor beta chains derived from one specimen sequenced in a study of T cell changes during pregnancy in multiple sclerosis. Clones were sequenced by immunoSEQ multiplex PCR, and TCRdb holds only the in-frame ones, with some missing. Of 37,000 or so clones in the sample, 90% were seen once. The specimen comprised CD4+ T cells from peripheral blood mononuclear cells, sampled in the second trimester of pregnancy. The receptors here all came from a female donor with multiple sclerosis, enrolled in a pregnancy study.

A single count supports this clone. V usage is TRBV29-1 and J usage is TRBJ1-2, with TRBD1 identical over 10 bases. With V trimmed by 7 bases and J by 3 bases, 5 bases remained unmatched. This CDR3 is built from 13 residues. Germline values: CDR1 SQVTM, CDR2 ANQGSEA. CDR3 in DNA: TGCAGCGCGGGACAGGGGACTGACTATGGCTACACCTTC. This sequence encodes CSAGQGTDYGYTF. Based on the CDR3 plus reference TRBV29-1 and TRBJ1-2, the full variable domain is SAVISQKPSRDICQRGTSLTIQCQVDSQVTMMFWYRQQPGQSLTLIATANQGSEATYESGFVIDKFPISRPNLTFSTLTVSNMSPEDSSIYLCSAGQGTDYGYTFGSGTRLTVV.

The chain couples TRBV6-5 to TRBJ1-3; D is uncertain. V dropped 7 bases and J dropped 0 bases, with 13 bases sitting between them. The CDR3 runs 15 residues. Germline V CDR1 and CDR2: MNHEY, SVGAGI. The chain's CDR3 is CASTFIGISGNTIYF. In DNA, the CDR3 is TGTGCCAGCACTTTCATCGGGATCTCTGGAAACACCATATATTTT.

The rearrangement joins TRBV21-1 to TRBJ1-1; the table names TRBD1, a call not compared with the DNA. TRBV21-1 is deemed a pseudogene. The CDR3 loop spans 14 amino acids. The CDR3 spells CASSNPTGSAEAFF. In DNA, the CDR3 is TGTGCCAGCAGCAACCCAACAGGGAGCGCTGAAGCTTTCTTT.

The CDR3 is CASSGQGGSYEQYF. The CDR3 DNA sequence: TGTGCCAGCTCGGGACAGGGAGGCTCCTACGAGCAGTACTTC. The chain uses TRBV2 and TRBJ2-7; 9 bases agree with TRBD1. This CDR3 is 14 amino acids long. V was clipped by 8 bases and J by 0 bases; unmatched bases: 5. From germline, CDR1 is SNHLY and CDR2 FYNNEI.

In DNA, the CDR3 is TGTGCCAGCAGCCTGTTGGAGATCGGAAACACCATATATTTT. Protein sequence: CASSLLEIGNTIYF. The chain carries TRBV13 and TRBJ1-3, with D hard to call. The CDR3 has 14 residues. Trimming took 5 bases from V and 4 from J, leaving 12 bases between them. Per the germline V gene, CDR1 is PRHDT and CDR2 is FYEKMQ (reference sequence).

The chain employs TRBV19 and TRBJ1-1, with a tentative D call TRBD1 (5 bases). This CDR3 contains 13 residues. Germline assignment: CDR1 LNHDA and CDR2 SQIVND (reference sequence). The ends were cut back, 4 bases at V and 7 bases at J, with 13 bases in the middle. CDR3 nucleotides: TGTGCCAGTAGTACCCAGGGCTCTGGTGAAGCTTTCTTT. Its translation is CASSTQGSGEAFF.